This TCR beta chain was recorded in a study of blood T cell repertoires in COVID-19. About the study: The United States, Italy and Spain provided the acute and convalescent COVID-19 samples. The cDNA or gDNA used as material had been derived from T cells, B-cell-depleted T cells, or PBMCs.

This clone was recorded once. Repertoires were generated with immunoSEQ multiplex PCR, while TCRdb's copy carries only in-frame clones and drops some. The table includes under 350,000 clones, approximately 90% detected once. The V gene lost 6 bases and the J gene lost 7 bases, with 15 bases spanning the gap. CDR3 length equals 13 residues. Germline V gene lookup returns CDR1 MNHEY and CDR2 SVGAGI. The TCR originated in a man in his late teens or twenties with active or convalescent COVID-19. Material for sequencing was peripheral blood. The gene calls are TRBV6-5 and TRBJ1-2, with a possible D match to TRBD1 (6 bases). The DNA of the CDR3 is TGTGCCAGCAGATCGACAGGTTTTGGTGGCTACACCTTC. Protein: CASRSTGFGGYTF.